This is a list of T cell receptor beta chains from one sample in a study of graft-versus-host responses after intestinal transplantation. Only in-frame clones appear in the TCRdb table, and some are missing; sequencing was by immunoSEQ multiplex PCR. Here the sample spans approximately 6,900 clones, roughly 25% being singletons. The specimen comprised alloreactive CD4+ T cells from a mixed lymphocyte reaction culture, sampled before transplantation. The receptor set was obtained from a human patient who was an organ donor for intestinal transplantation. Both conserved end residues are part of each CDR3.

v_call	j_call	cdr3_aa
TRBV10-2	TRBJ2-2	CASRLAGGTGELFF
TRBV6-1	TRBJ1-2	CASSDLRYGYTF
TRBV6-6	TRBJ2-6	CASRPLGSGANVLTF
TRBV19	TRBJ2-7	CASRAGQGAYEQYF
TRBV19	TRBJ1-1	CASSIGRVNTEAFF
TRBV12-1	TRBJ2-3	CASSSPYWGATDTQYF
TRBV7-2	TRBJ2-3	CASSLQGTDTQYF
TRBV10-3	TRBJ2-5	CAISEGLAGEETQYF
TRBV7-1	TRBJ2-7	CASSLEGTGNYEQYF
TRBV6-9	TRBJ2-7	CASSEMVPVYEQYF
TRBV28	TRBJ2-5	CASSLGQETQYF
TRBV5-5	TRBJ2-1	CASSLGGVQNNEQFF
TRBV7-3	TRBJ2-7	CASSPGPRPYEQYF
TRBV5-1	TRBJ2-1	CASSLLASRDEQFF
TRBV4-2	TRBJ1-2	CASSLGVGNGYTF
TRBV7-9	TRBJ2-7	CASSPEAGGNEQYF
TRBV5-8	TRBJ2-1	CASSRERVYNEQFF
TRBV4-3	TRBJ1-6	CASSQSLTGLSNSPLHF
TRBV4-2	TRBJ2-3	CASSQDLSGAVTDTQYF
TRBV11-2	TRBJ2-7	CASSSYGTSTYEQYF
TRBV25-1	TRBJ2-2	CASSGTSGSWELFF
TRBV6-5	TRBJ2-2	CASNRPIGAGELFF
TRBV7-1	TRBJ2-2	CASSFQGRLNTGELFF
TRBV19	TRBJ2-7	CASSPLPGGSLSYEQYF
TRBV5-6	TRBJ2-3	CASSLPTGLAGGPADTQYF
TRBV5-4	TRBJ1-2	CASSQTGWDGYTF
TRBV7-9	TRBJ2-4	CASSSTRIQYF
TRBV7-9	TRBJ2-3	CASSSWETDTQYF
TRBV6-1	TRBJ2-5	CASSTGTAIQETQYF
TRBV5-5	TRBJ1-4	CASSLPGTGSSEKLFF
TRBV18	TRBJ2-3	CASSPLQLAGLSPYSTDTQYF
TRBV7-3	TRBJ2-3	CASSPGPPLSTDTQYF
TRBV7-3	TRBJ2-1	CASSLEGGYNEQFF
TRBV7-9	TRBJ1-1	CASSSTGSTEAFF
TRBV7-6	TRBJ1-1	CASSLGGADTEAFF
TRBV4-3	TRBJ2-7	CASSQDRSSYEQYF
TRBV5-5	TRBJ2-6	CASSWGGTSSGANVLTF
TRBV10-3	TRBJ2-3	CAISGTSGTDTQYF
TRBV28	TRBJ1-5	CASSPSGRNSNQPQHF
TRBV11-3	TRBJ1-4	CASSLALITNEKLFF
TRBV7-9	TRBJ1-1	CASSTFGGGTEAFF
TRBV9	TRBJ1-2	CASSPGGANYGYTF
TRBV6-8	TRBJ2-3	CASRSSGSTDTQYF
TRBV7-9	TRBJ2-5	CASSLTTTGGPETQYF
TRBV7-6	TRBJ2-3	CASSWTSGRGDTQYF
TRBV7-2	TRBJ1-4	CASSFRGFNEKLFF
TRBV25-1	TRBJ2-7	CASRTTYEQYF
TRBV15	TRBJ1-2	CATSRDVQTYGYTF
TRBV7-1	TRBJ2-7	CASSFRTSNQQYF
TRBV9	TRBJ2-3	CASSVGLAGGRGTDTQYF
TRBV10-3	TRBJ2-2	CAISNRGANTGELFF
TRBV28	TRBJ2-1	CASSFWRDHNEQFF
TRBV6-5	TRBJ2-1	CASSFLSRGGYNEQFF
TRBV7-2	TRBJ2-7	CASSLRGQGAGYEQYF
TRBV27	TRBJ2-5	CASSLRQGEMETQYF
TRBV6-6	TRBJ2-7	CASSLGLAGEYF
TRBV7-3	TRBJ2-5	CASSLVTGVGTQYF
TRBV7-2	TRBJ2-7	CASKARETYEQYF
TRBV7-3	TRBJ2-1	CASSLTNRLGNEQFF
TRBV7-2	TRBJ1-3	CASSLTGTVTGNTIYF